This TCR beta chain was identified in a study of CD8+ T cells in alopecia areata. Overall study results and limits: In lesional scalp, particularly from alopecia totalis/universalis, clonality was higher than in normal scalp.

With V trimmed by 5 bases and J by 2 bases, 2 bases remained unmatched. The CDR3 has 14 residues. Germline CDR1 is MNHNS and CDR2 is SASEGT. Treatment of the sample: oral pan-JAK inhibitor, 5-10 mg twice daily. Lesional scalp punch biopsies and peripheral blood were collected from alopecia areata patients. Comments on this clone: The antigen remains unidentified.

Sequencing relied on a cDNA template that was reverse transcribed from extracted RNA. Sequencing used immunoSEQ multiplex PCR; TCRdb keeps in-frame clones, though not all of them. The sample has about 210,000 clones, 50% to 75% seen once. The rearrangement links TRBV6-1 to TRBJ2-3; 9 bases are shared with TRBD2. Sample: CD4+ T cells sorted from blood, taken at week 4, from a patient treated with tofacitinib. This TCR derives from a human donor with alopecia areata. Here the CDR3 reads CASSSGGPTDTQYF. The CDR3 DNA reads TGTGCCAGCAGTAGCGGGGGGCCCACAGATACGCAGTATTTT.